Following are 22 T cell receptor beta chains from one sample sequenced in a study of T-cell reconstitution after alpha-beta-depleted transplantation in children. Unique molecular identifiers featured in how the TCRbeta library was prepared. TCRdb reprocessed the PCR reads via MiXCR and lists one record per CDR3 protein. The sample records some 350,000 distinct CDR3 sequences, 10% being singletons. Sequenced here: PBMCs from the stem cell graft donor, sampled from the stem cell graft. Every receptor here comes from a human donor who donated a stem cell graft to a child with acute lymphoblastic leukemia.

V usage is TRBV6-2 or TRBV6-3 and J usage is TRBJ1-5; no clear D gene. With 2 bases removed from V and 7 bases from J, the gap between germline ends came to 12 bases. This CDR3 contains 14 residues. Germline lookup yields CDR1 MNHEY and CDR2 SVGEGT. The chain's CDR3 is CASSYHDPSQPQHF. In DNA, the CDR3 is TGTGCCAGCAGTTACCACGACCCATCCCAGCCCCAGCATTTT.

The chain combines TRBV11-2 with TRBJ2-7; perhaps TRBD2 as D (6 bases). Between the trimmed V and J ends, which lost 5 bases and 0 bases, there was a span of 20 bases. Per the germline V gene, CDR1 is SGHAT and CDR2 is FQNNGV. The CDR3 contains 17 residues. The CDR3 DNA is TGTGCCAGCAGCCGAAATTGGGCCGGGAGAGACTCCTACGAGCAGTACTTC. The encoded protein is CASSRNWAGRDSYEQYF.

This sequence joins TRBV7-2 and TRBJ2-7, with D maybe TRBD2 (5 bases). This CDR3 region has 14 residues. Germline values: CDR1 SGHTA, CDR2 FQGNSA. Trimming took off 5 bases at V and 5 bases at J, with 16 bases between the two ends. In nucleotides, the CDR3 is TGTGCCAGCAGCCAGAGCGCGGGTAGCCACGAGCAGTACTTC. Residues: CASSQSAGSHEQYF.

Points on this clonotype: This may be a read error: a much more frequent sequence differs by one nucleotide. This chain links TRBV20-1 with TRBJ1-2, with a weak D call TRBD1 (6 bases). The CDR3 length is 18 residues. CDR1 is DFQATT, CDR2 SNEGSKA, per germline (reference sequence). CDR3 amino acids: CCARDGARTADSNYGYTF. The CDR3 DNA follows: TGCTGTGCTAGAGATGGGGCACGGACAGCCGATTCTAACTATGGCTACACCTTC.

A few counts support this clonotype. V is TRBV5-1 and J is TRBJ2-1, with 14 positions matching TRBD2. The CDR3 contains 19 residues. Germline values: CDR1 SGHRS, CDR2 YFSETQ. Unmatched junction bases numbered 13, after V lost 1 base and J lost 7 bases. The CDR3 is CASSLRPGLAGDKLNEQFF. The CDR3 nucleotides are TGCGCCAGCAGCTTGAGGCCGGGACTAGCGGGAGATAAACTAAATGAGCAGTTCTTC.

There are many counts of this clonotype. The chain joins TRBV20-1 to TRBJ2-5; either TRBD1 or TRBD2 may fit D (6 bases each). The germline gives CDR1 DFQATT, CDR2 SNEGSKA (reference sequence). The CDR3 has 14 residues. V dropped 3 bases and J dropped 4 bases, with 15 bases sitting between them. In nucleotides, the CDR3 is TGCAGTGCTAGTCGGCCAGGAGGGGGAGAGACCCAGTACTTC. It specifies CSASRPGGGETQYF.

This clonotype was picked up a small number of times. V is TRBV9 and J is TRBJ2-1; 7 nucleotides align to TRBD2. Germline assignment: CDR1 SGDLS and CDR2 YYNGEE. With 4 bases clipped from V and 7 bases from J, the junction kept 11 bases outside the gene matches. The length of the CDR3 is 15 residues. The CDR3 coding sequence is TGTGCCAGCAGCCCACCGCTAGCGGAGAGGAATGAGCAGTTCTTC. It yields the protein CASSPPLAERNEQFF.

The chain has TRBV7-2 and TRBJ2-2, with D tentatively TRBD2 (5 bases). The CDR3 loop spans 14 amino acids. V gave up 3 bases and J gave up 3 bases, with 8 bases separating them. The V gene's germline CDR1 is SGHTA and CDR2 FQGNSA. CDR3 amino acids: CASSFGSDTGELFF. The CDR3 coding sequence is TGTGCCAGCAGCTTCGGTAGCGACACCGGGGAGCTGTTTTTT. Filled out from reference TRBV7-2 and TRBJ2-2, the complete variable domain reads GAGVSQSPSNKVTEKGKDVELRCDPISGHTALYWYRQSLGQGLEFLIYFQGNSAPDKSGLPSDRFSAERTGGSVSTLTIQRTQQEDSAVYLCASSFGSDTGELFFGEGSRLTVL.

This rearrangement joins TRBV12-5 to TRBJ2-1; D may be TRBD2 (5 bases). The CDR3 has 15 residues. Germline V gives CDR1 LGHNT, CDR2 FRNRAP. V was cut by 1 base and J by 2 bases, with 9 bases left in between. As DNA, the CDR3 is TGTGCTAGTGGTTTGGGGCGGGTGGCCTACAATGAGCAGTTCTTC. This gives the protein CASGLGRVAYNEQFF.

This clonotype showed up many times. An end of the junction does not agree with germline; a read error may underlie this. This rearrangement joins TRBV5-1 to TRBJ2-2, with no clear D. The CDR3 is made up of 12 amino acids. Germline CDR1 reads SGHRS; CDR2 reads YFSETQ. The CDR3 loop reads CASSLVSGELFF. DNA of the CDR3: TGTGCCAGCAGCTTAGTTAGCGGGGAGCTGTTTTTT. Looking up the rest from reference TRBV5-1 and TRBJ2-2 gives the full variable domain: KAGVTQTPRYLIKTRGQQVTLSCSPISGHRSVSWYQQTPGQGLQFLFEYFSETQRNKGNFPGRFSGRQFSNSRSEMNVSTLELGDSALYLCASSLVSGELFFGEGSRLTVL.

The chain is built from TRBV7-9 and TRBJ2-3; D not resolved. The V gene lost 4 bases and the J gene lost 6 bases, with 11 bases spanning the gap. Looked up from germline, CDR1 is SEHNR and CDR2 is FQNEAQ (reference sequence). The CDR3 runs 13 residues. This CDR3 is CASSSIYSDTQYF. In DNA form, the CDR3 reads TGTGCCAGCAGCTCCATTTACTCGGATACGCAGTATTTT.

The rearrangement joins TRBV20-1 to TRBJ2-1; 7 bases are shared with TRBD2. The germline CDR1 and CDR2 sequences are DFQATT and SNEGSKA (reference sequence). The CDR3 covers 13 residues. J lost 7 bases, V lost 3 bases, and 6 bases had no gene match. CDR3 sequence: CSASFTSANEQFF. In nucleotides, the CDR3 is TGCAGTGCTAGTTTTACTAGCGCGAATGAGCAGTTCTTC.

This clonotype was recorded a few times. The chain joins TRBV27 to TRBJ2-5, with 7 bases identical to TRBD1. V was pared by 3 bases and J by 1 base, with 5 bases of the junction left unmatched. Germline lookup yields CDR1 MNHEY and CDR2 SMNVEV (reference sequence). This CDR3 contains 15 residues. The CDR3 protein is CASSFIAGGQETQYF. CDR3 in DNA: TGTGCCAGCAGTTTCATAGCAGGGGGCCAAGAGACCCAGTACTTC.

The chain links TRBV6-1 to TRBJ2-3, with D perhaps matching TRBD2 (5 bases). This CDR3 has 13 amino acids. V lost 5 bases, J lost 4 bases, and 10 bases lay in between. CDR1 and CDR2 (germline): MNHNS, SASEGT. In DNA, the CDR3 is TGTGCCAGCAGTCGGGATTCATCAGATACGCAGTATTTT. Translation gives CASSRDSSDTQYF.

V usage is TRBV7-2 and J usage is TRBJ2-3; weak D call: TRBD1 (5 bases). CDR1 and CDR2 (germline): SGHTA, FQGNSA. CDR3 size: 15 residues. Trimming left V 1 base short and J 2 bases short, with 10 bases between. The CDR3 DNA reads as TGTGCCAGCAGCTTAGAGCCAGGGCTCACAGATACGCAGTATTTT. Amino acid sequence: CASSLEPGLTDTQYF.

The chain has TRBV5-1 and TRBJ2-1; no clear D gene. Germline V gene data show CDR1 as SGHRS and CDR2 as YFSETQ. The CDR3 is 13 residues long. Trimming stripped 0 bases from V and 6 bases from J, with 7 bases between. Written as DNA, the CDR3 is TGCGCCAGCAGCTTGGACTGGGGCAATGAGCAGTTCTTC. This encodes CASSLDWGNEQFF.

The rearrangement joins TRBV20-1 to TRBJ1-5; 10 nucleotides match TRBD1. There are 18 residues in the CDR3. Germline loops: CDR1 DFQATT, CDR2 SNEGSKA (reference sequence). Germline trimming cut 3 bases from V and 0 bases from J; bases unmatched to any gene: 11. The DNA of the CDR3 is TGCAGTGCTAGTAACCGGGACAGGGGAAGGTATAGCAATCAGCCCCAGCATTTT. It specifies CSASNRDRGRYSNQPQHF.

The table lists this clonotype with a few counts. The chain couples TRBV12-3 or TRBV12-4 to TRBJ2-7, with D maybe TRBD2 (6 bases). Trimming cost V 6 bases and J 0 bases, with 15 bases left between them. The CDR3 is made up of 15 amino acids. CDR3 nucleotide sequence: TGTGCCAGCAGCTTAAAGGCGGGGCGCTCCTACGAGCAGTACTTC. It is translated as CASSLKAGRSYEQYF.

This clonotype has only a few counts. The chain has TRBV20-1 and TRBJ1-2; TRBD1 aligns across 7 bases. The CDR3 is made up of 14 amino acids. Germline-derived CDR1 and CDR2 are DFQATT and SNEGSKA (reference sequence). V dropped 0 bases and J dropped 3; count of bases not matched to a gene: 4. Here the CDR3 DNA reads TGCAGTGCTAGAGAGACAGGGACACACTATGGCTACACCTTC. This codes for CSARETGTHYGYTF.

In this sample, this clonotype turned up a few times. The chain couples TRBV5-1 to TRBJ1-2; 7 nucleotides agree with TRBD1. This CDR3 is built from 15 residues. The trim removed 0 bases at V and 4 bases at J, leaving 6 bases unmatched. Germline CDR1 is SGHRS and CDR2 is YFSETQ. The CDR3 region is CASSLVGDSFYGYTF. CDR3 DNA sequence: TGCGCCAGCAGCTTGGTCGGGGACAGTTTCTATGGCTACACCTTC.

Remarks on this clonotype: Given a much more abundant clone one base away, this may be a read error. The chain is built from TRBV7-9 and TRBJ2-7; D perhaps matches TRBD2 (6 bases). V dropped 6 bases and J dropped 6 bases, with 18 bases sitting between them. Looked up from germline, CDR1 is SEHNR and CDR2 is FQNEAQ (reference sequence). This CDR3 has 14 residues. The CDR3 DNA sequence: TGTGCCAGCAGAGCTCTAGCGCCCGGGACCGAGCAGTACTTC. It translates to CASRALAPGTEQYF.

The V and J genes are TRBV20-1 and TRBJ2-7; weak D call: TRBD1 (7 bases). CDR1 is DFQATT and CDR2 is SNEGSKA in the germline V gene (reference sequence). Trimming took off 5 bases at V and 5 bases at J, with 16 bases between the two ends. The CDR3 extends over 13 amino acids. The CDR3 bases are TGCAGTGCTGCCGGAGGGGGCAACAACGAGCAGTACTTC. This codes for CSAAGGGNNEQYF.